This is a list of T cell receptor beta chains from one sample in a study of blood T cell repertoires in COVID-19. The protocol was immunoSEQ multiplex PCR, while the TCRdb copy is restricted to in-frame clones and leaves out a portion. The sample has about 65,000 clones, approximately 78% seen once. Material: peripheral blood. These receptors came from a man at least 80 years old with acute or convalescent COVID-19. CDR3s include the opening cysteine and the closing phenylalanine or tryptophan. The D gene is left open where the match is weak. Rows may omit the clone size; those that give it use once, few, many or a size class.

cdr3_nt	cdr3_aa	clone_size	v_call	j_call	d_call
TGCGCCAGCAGCTTGACGGGAGACAACACAGATACGCAGTATTTT	CASSLTGDNTDTQYF	NA	TRBV5-1	TRBJ2-3	NA
TGTGCCAGCTCACCACCAGGGAGGGCTAATGAAAAACTGTTTTTT	CASSPPGRANEKLFF	NA	TRBV18	TRBJ1-4	NA
TGCGCCAGCAGCTTCGACAGGGCGAACACTGAAGCTTTCTTT	CASSFDRANTEAFF	NA	TRBV5-1	TRBJ1-1	TRBD1
TGTGCCAGCTCAGGATACAGGGGAACTGTCTCGAATTCACCCCTCCACTTT	CASSGYRGTVSNSPLHF	NA	TRBV18	TRBJ1-6	TRBD1
TGTGCCAGCAGTTCCACAGGGTTGGATAGCAATCAGCCCCAGCATTTT	CASSSTGLDSNQPQHF	NA	TRBV7-2	TRBJ1-5	NA
TGTGCCAGCAGCTTGGGACTAGCGGGGGGGAACACAGATACGCAGTATTTT	CASSLGLAGGNTDTQYF	NA	TRBV5-4	TRBJ2-3	TRBD2
TGTGCCAGCAGCCAATCGGACAGGGAACATGGCTACACCTTC	CASSQSDREHGYTF	NA	TRBV3-1/TRBV3-2	TRBJ1-2	TRBD1
TGTGCCAGCAGTTCCCAGGGATATGGCTACACCTTC	CASSSQGYGYTF	NA	TRBV12-3/TRBV12-4	TRBJ1-2	NA
TGTGCCAGCAGGCAAACAGGGGGAGGCACTGAAGCTTTCTTT	CASRQTGGGTEAFF	NA	TRBV6-5	TRBJ1-1	TRBD1
TGTGCCAGCAGCTCCGGTGGGGGACTAGCGGGGGACAATGAGCAGTTCTTC	CASSSGGGLAGDNEQFF	many	TRBV11-3	TRBJ2-1	TRBD2
TGTGCCAGCAGCCTACACGGGACAGGGAGCTATGGCTACACCTTC	CASSLHGTGSYGYTF	NA	TRBV7-2	TRBJ1-2	TRBD1
TGTGCCAGTAGTATCCGGCGGGGACAGGGGCCTGAAAAACTGTTTTTT	CASSIRRGQGPEKLFF	NA	TRBV19	TRBJ1-4	TRBD1
TGTGCCAGCAAGGGGCAGACTAATTCACCCCTCCACTTT	CASKGQTNSPLHF	NA	TRBV3-1/TRBV3-2	TRBJ1-6	NA
TGTGCCAGCAGTGAAGCGGGACAGGGGATCGACTATGGCTACACCTTC	CASSEAGQGIDYGYTF	few	TRBV2	TRBJ1-2	TRBD1
TGTGCCAGCTCACCTCTCCGGGGGGGGAGGCAAGAGACCCAGTACTTC	CASSPLRGGRQETQYF	NA	TRBV18	TRBJ2-5	TRBD2
TGTGCCAGCAGCTCCCTATCCGGGAATTACAATGAGCAGTTCTTC	CASSSLSGNYNEQFF	NA	TRBV5-4	TRBJ2-1	NA
TGTGCCAGCAGTTCCACGCAGGGGTCAGATACGCAGTATTTT	CASSSTQGSDTQYF	NA	TRBV2	TRBJ2-3	NA
TGTGCCAGCAGTCGAACCGGGACAGCTAACTATGGCTACACCTTC	CASSRTGTANYGYTF	NA	TRBV6-5	TRBJ1-2	TRBD1
TGTGCCAGCAGCCCGACAGGGGATCGTATCTATGGCTACACCTTC	CASSPTGDRIYGYTF	NA	TRBV7-9	TRBJ1-2	TRBD1
TGTGCCAGTAGTATCCGGGACAGCTCCTACGAGCAGTACTTC	CASSIRDSSYEQYF	NA	TRBV19	TRBJ2-7	TRBD1
TGTGCCAGCAGCCAAGATCTCCGGACAGGGGGCAGCGAAAAACTGTTTTTT	CASSQDLRTGGSEKLFF	NA	TRBV3-1/TRBV3-2	TRBJ1-4	TRBD1
TGCGCCAGCAGCTTGGGCCCACTAGCGGGGGGGCGAGGAGAGACCCAGTACTTC	CASSLGPLAGGRGETQYF	few	TRBV5-1	TRBJ2-5	TRBD2
TGTGCCAGCAATGGCGGGGGAGCCAAAAACATTCAGTACTTC	CASNGGGAKNIQYF	NA	TRBV6-5	TRBJ2-4	TRBD2
TGTGCCAGCAGCTGGGGGCTCAGCGGGGGTCCAGATACGCAGTATTTT	CASSWGLSGGPDTQYF	NA	TRBV7-9	TRBJ2-3	TRBD2
TGTGCCAGCAGTCCGAGGTTGGGAGGCACAGATACGCAGTATTTT	CASSPRLGGTDTQYF	NA	TRBV2	TRBJ2-3	NA
TGTGCCAGCTCGCCAAGCCTACAGGGAAACCACGGCTATGGCTACACCTTC	CASSPSLQGNHGYGYTF	NA	TRBV18	TRBJ1-2	NA
TGTGCCACCAGTGATTCCTCGACTAGCGGGGACAATGAGCAGTTCTTC	CATSDSSTSGDNEQFF	NA	TRBV24-1	TRBJ2-1	TRBD2